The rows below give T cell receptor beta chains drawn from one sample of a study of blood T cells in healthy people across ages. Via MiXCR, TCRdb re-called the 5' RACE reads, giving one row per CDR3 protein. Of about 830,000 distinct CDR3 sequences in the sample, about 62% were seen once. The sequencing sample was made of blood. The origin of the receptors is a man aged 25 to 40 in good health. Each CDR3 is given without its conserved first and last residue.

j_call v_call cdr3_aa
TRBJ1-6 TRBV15 ATSREGRGRDSPLH
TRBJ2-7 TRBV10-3 AISENNSYEQY
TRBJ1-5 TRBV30 AWSVRLDRGVQPQH
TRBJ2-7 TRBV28 ASSASIKPYEQY
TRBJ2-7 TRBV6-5 ASSYSQTGRDEQY
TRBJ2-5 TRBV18 ASSPRTGDQGEY
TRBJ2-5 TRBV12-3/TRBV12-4 ASSRTGGGETQY
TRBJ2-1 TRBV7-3 ASSLSAGGGAEEQF
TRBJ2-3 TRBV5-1 ASSLPSSGSTDTQY
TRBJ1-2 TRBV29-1 SVEEDRFGYGYT
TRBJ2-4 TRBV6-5 ASSGQGAGKNIQY
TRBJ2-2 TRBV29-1 SVVNDANTGELF
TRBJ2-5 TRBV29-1 SVGTTPKETQY
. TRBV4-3 ASSPYRGDYEQY
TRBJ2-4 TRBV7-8 ASSENHGTQSQIQY
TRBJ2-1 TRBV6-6 ASSFGAGSYNEQF
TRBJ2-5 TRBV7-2 ASSWGTSRRETQY
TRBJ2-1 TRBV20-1 SSRDSYNEQF
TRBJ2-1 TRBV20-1 SATTDRGWMTYNEQF
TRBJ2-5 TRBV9 ASSERDRGRQETQY